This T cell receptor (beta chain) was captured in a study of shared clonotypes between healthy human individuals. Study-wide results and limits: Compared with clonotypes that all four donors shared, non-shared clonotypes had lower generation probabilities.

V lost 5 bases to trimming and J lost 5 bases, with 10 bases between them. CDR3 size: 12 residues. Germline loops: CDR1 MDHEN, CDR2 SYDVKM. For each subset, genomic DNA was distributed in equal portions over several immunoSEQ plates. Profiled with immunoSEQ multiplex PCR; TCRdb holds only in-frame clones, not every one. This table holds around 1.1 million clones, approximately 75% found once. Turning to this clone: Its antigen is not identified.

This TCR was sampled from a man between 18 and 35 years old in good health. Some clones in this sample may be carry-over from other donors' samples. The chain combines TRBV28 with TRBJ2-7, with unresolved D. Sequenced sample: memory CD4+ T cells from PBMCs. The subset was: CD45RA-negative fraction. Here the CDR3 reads CASSTYINEQYF. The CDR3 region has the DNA TGTGCCAGCAGTACCTACATCAACGAGCAGTACTTC.